This TCR beta chain was observed in a study of cytomegalovirus exposure and HLA in healthy donors. Study-wide findings and caveats: Exclusion applied to some V segments, including TRBV6-2 and TRBV6-3, as they were indistinguishable. Common viral pathogens (according to a later analysis) appeared linked to several of the most significant clusters.

As for this clone: Its antigen remains unknown.

V lost 2 bases, J lost 0 bases, and 9 bases lay in between. The CDR3 is 15 residues long. Germline V gene sequence: CDR1 SGHRS, CDR2 YFSETQ. Both 60 Vbeta primers and 13 Jbeta primers went into the PCR. Only in-frame clones appear in the TCRdb table, and some are missing; sequencing was by immunoSEQ multiplex PCR. The table records around 120,000 clones, under 90% of them present only once. The TCR sequence derives from a female donor in good health and CMV-seropositive. The sequenced sample was PBMCs. This chain joins TRBV5-1 and TRBJ1-3; D is unclear. DNA of the CDR3: TGCGCCAGCAGCTTTACGGGAGGCTCTGGAAACACCATATATTTT. It specifies CASSFTGGSGNTIYF.